Given below is one TCR beta chain in context. The data originate from a study of OX40 agonist ivuxolimab in advanced cancers. Between the trimmed V and J ends, which lost 3 bases and 1 base, there was a span of 10 bases. CDR3 length: 15 amino acids. Germline values: CDR1 SGDLS, CDR2 YYNGEE. Here immunoSEQ multiplex PCR was the method, and the copy in TCRdb shows in-frame clones only, minus some. The table records more than 11,000 clones, 70% to 85% of them present only once. This sequence was found in an adult with an advanced solid tumor such as melanoma, head and neck, liver or kidney cancer. The V gene is TRBV9, the J gene TRBJ2-2; no clear D gene. The sequences come from CD4+ or CD8+ T cells sorted from blood, collected in a trial of the OX40 agonist ivuxolimab. DNA of the CDR3: TGTGCCAGCAGCGCCTACTGGGGGAACACCGGGGAGCTGTTTTTT. This codes for CASSAYWGNTGELFF.